This T cell receptor beta chain was recovered during a study of response to subunit inactivated influenza vaccine. In its sample, this clonotype was seen a few times. One entry per CDR3 protein results from TCRdb running MiXCR on the RT-PCR reads. Of around 650,000 distinct CDR3 sequences in the sample, 15% to 18% were seen once. CDR3 size: 15 residues. Germline V CDR1 and CDR2: MNHEY, SVGEGT. J was trimmed by 7 bases and V by 5 bases; bases with no gene match: 9. The chain couples TRBV6-2 or TRBV6-3 to TRBJ2-1, with 9 positions matching TRBD1. The receptor's source is a man aged 45-60 years who received an inactivated influenza vaccine. The sample was PBMCs from blood, taken approximately 12 days after vaccination. The CDR3 sequence: CASSTPGQGTNEQFF. DNA for the CDR3: TGTGCCAGCAGTACCCCGGGACAGGGCACGAATGAGCAGTTCTTC.